This T cell receptor (beta chain) came from a study of long-term antiretroviral therapy in people with HIV. Samples were assayed with immunoSEQ v3.0 at survey level. Per-sample targets for sequencing were roughly 35,000-55,000 T-cell genomes. The protocol was immunoSEQ multiplex PCR, while the TCRdb copy is restricted to in-frame clones and leaves out a portion. Of tens of thousands of clones listed, 65% to 80% are singletons. Germline CDR1 SGHAT, CDR2 FQNNGV. There are 15 residues in the CDR3. Trimming cost V 2 bases and J 3 bases, with 13 bases left between them. The chain has TRBV11-2 and TRBJ2-5; a weak D match, TRBD2 (6 bases). This receptor was identified in a woman between 45 and 60 years old with HIV. The sample in question was unsorted PBMCs, obtained 2 years after starting antiretroviral therapy. The CDR3 protein is CASSLRAGGEETQYF. As DNA, the CDR3 is TGTGCCAGCAGCTTAAGGGCAGGAGGGGAAGAGACCCAGTACTTC.